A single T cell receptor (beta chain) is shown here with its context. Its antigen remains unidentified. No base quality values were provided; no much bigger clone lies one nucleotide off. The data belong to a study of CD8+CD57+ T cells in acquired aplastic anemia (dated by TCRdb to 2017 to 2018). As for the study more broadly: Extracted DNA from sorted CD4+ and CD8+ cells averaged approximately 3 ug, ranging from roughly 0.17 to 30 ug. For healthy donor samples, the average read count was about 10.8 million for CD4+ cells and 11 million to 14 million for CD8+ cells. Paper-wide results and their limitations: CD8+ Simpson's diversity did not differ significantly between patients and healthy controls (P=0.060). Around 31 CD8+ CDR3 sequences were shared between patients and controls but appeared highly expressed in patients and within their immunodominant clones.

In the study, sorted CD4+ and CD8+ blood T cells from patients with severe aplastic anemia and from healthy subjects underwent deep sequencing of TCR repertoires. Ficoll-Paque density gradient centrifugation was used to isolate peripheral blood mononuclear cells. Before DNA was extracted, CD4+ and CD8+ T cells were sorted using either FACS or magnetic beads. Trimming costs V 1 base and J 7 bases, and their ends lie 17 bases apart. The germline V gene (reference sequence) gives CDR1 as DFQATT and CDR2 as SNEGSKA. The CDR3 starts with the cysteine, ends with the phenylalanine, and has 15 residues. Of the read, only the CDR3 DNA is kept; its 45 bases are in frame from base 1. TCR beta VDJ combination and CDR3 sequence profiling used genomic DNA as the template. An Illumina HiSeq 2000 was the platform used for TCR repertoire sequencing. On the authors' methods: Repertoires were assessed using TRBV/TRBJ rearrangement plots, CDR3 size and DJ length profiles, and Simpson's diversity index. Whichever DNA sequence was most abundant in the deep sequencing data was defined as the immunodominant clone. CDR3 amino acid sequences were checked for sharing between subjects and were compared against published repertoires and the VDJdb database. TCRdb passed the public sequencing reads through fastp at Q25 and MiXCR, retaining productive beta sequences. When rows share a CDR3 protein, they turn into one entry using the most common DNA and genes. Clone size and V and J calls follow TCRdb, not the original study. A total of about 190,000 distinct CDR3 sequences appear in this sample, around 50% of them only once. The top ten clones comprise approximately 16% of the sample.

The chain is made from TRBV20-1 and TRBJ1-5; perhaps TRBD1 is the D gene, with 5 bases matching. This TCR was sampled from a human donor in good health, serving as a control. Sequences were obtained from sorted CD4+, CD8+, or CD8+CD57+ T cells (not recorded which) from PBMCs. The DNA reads TGCAGTGCTAGAGGGGGCAGGGTGAGGATCCAGCCCCAGCATTTT. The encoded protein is CSARGGRVRIQPQHF.